The 7 T cell receptor beta chains given below trace back to one sample, sequenced in a study of cytomegalovirus exposure and HLA in healthy donors. The PCR contained 60 Vbeta and 13 Jbeta primers. Some clones are missing from TCRdb's copy, which holds only in-frame ones; the method was immunoSEQ multiplex PCR. The data contain over 110,000 clones, 78% of them singletons. The sample taken for sequencing was PBMCs. The receptor source for this set is a woman aged 40 to 49 in good health and CMV-seropositive.

This clone was observed a few times. CDR3 nucleotides: TGTGCCAGCAGCCAAACTGGACAGGGGGAAAAACTGTTTTTT. Translating it yields CASSQTGQGEKLFF. This sequence joins TRBV4-2 and TRBJ1-4, with 9 bases lining up with TRBD1. Germline CDR1 is LGHNA and CDR2 is YNFKEQ. CDR3 length: 14 residues. Unmatched junction bases numbered 3, after V lost 2 bases and J lost 8 bases.

The V gene is TRBV5-1, the J gene TRBJ1-1; 9 bases align to TRBD1. Trimming at V came to 3 bases and at J to 3 bases, leaving 6 bases not matched to a gene. CDR1 is SGHRS, CDR2 YFSETQ, per germline. The CDR3 totals 15 residues. The CDR3 DNA is TGCGCCAGCAGCTCAAGGACAGGGGCACACACTGAAGCTTTCTTT. Protein sequence: CASSSRTGAHTEAFF.

A note on this clone: One junction end does not reproduce the germline sequence, and a read error may be involved. V usage is TRBV7-7 and J usage is TRBJ2-1; 7 bases line up with TRBD2. Germline V lookup: CDR1 SSHAT, CDR2 FNYEAQ (reference sequence). This CDR3 comprises 13 residues. The CDR3 DNA reads TGTGCTAGCAGCGCGGGGACTAACAATGAGCAGTTCTTC. Translating gives CASSAGTNNEQFF.

This chain uses TRBV6-1 with TRBJ2-3; perhaps TRBD2 as D (5 bases). This CDR3 is built from 15 residues. Germline V CDR1 and CDR2: MNHNS, SASEGT. V lost 6 bases and J 6 bases, leaving 19 bases between the germline ends. The CDR3 protein is CASRVDLPREDTQYF. The CDR3 DNA reads as TGTGCCAGCAGGGTGGACCTCCCGAGGGAGGATACGCAGTATTTT.

This clone has just a few counts. V is TRBV27 and J is TRBJ2-1, with D maybe TRBD2 (6 bases). V lost 8 bases to trimming and J lost 5 bases, with 16 bases between them. This CDR3 spans 14 amino acids. The germline V gene has CDR1 MNHEY and CDR2 SMNVEV (reference sequence). The CDR3 sequence is CASGWGTGNNEQFF. The CDR3 nucleotides read TGTGCCAGCGGTTGGGGGACTGGCAACAATGAGCAGTTCTTC.

In this sample, this clone turned up once. The V call is TRBV7-9, the J call TRBJ1-2; TRBD1 aligns across 9 bases. Unmatched junction bases numbered 7, after V lost 1 base and J lost 4 bases. The CDR3 runs 16 residues. The germline V gene has CDR1 SEHNR and CDR2 FQNEAQ (reference sequence). The CDR3 loop reads CASSLDQTGGIYGYTF. The CDR3 coding sequence is TGTGCCAGCAGCTTAGACCAGACAGGGGGGATCTATGGCTACACCTTC.

V is TRBV19 and J is TRBJ2-5; D uncertain. The V and J ends lost 4 bases and 4 bases respectively, with 7 bases between them. This CDR3 comprises 12 residues. From germline, CDR1 is LNHDA and CDR2 SQIVND (reference sequence). The CDR3 protein is CASSTYGETQYF. The DNA for the CDR3 is TGTGCCAGTAGTACTTACGGAGAGACCCAGTACTTC. Variable domain in full (rest from reference TRBV19 and TRBJ2-5): DGGITQSPKYLFRKEGQNVTLSCEQNLNHDAMYWYRQDPGQGLRLIYYSQIVNDFQKGDIAEGYSVSREKKESFPLTVTSAQKNPTAFYLCASSTYGETQYFGPGTRLLVL.